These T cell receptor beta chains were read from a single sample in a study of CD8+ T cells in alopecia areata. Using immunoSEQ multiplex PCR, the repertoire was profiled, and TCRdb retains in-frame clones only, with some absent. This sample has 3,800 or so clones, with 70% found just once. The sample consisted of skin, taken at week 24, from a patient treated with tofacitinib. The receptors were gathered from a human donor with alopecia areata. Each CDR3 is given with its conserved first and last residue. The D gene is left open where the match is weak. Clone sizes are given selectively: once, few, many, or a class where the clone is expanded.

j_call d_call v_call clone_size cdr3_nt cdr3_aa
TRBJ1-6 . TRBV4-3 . TGCGCCAGCAGCCAAGATCTGGGAGCGGGCGGACAGTCACCCCTCCACTTT CASSQDLGAGGQSPLHF
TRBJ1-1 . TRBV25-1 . TGTGCCAGCAGGGCAGTTAACACTGAAGCTTTCTTT CASRAVNTEAFF
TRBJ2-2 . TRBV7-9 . TGTGCCAGCAGCCGGCCCCCCGGACTAACAAACACCGGGGAGCTGTTTTTT CASSRPPGLTNTGELFF
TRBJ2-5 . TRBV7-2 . TGTGCCAGCAGCTTACGCCAAGAGACCCAGTACTTC CASSLRQETQYF
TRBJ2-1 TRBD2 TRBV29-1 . TGCAGCGTTGTAAGGGCGGGGGGCTACAATGAGCAGTTCTTC CSVVRAGGYNEQFF
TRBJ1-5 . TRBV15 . TGTGCCACCAGCAGGTTCAGGGGTGAGCCCCAGCATTTT CATSRFRGEPQHF
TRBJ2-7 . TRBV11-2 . TGTGCCAGCACCGCAGGGGGGTACGAGCAGTACTTC CASTAGGYEQYF
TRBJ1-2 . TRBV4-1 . TGCGCCAGCAGCCAAGAAGGAAGGATCGGGTATGGCTACACCTTC CASSQEGRIGYGYTF
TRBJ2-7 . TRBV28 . TGTGCCAGCAGTTTATCGGCTAACCCCTACGAGCAGTACTTC CASSLSANPYEQYF
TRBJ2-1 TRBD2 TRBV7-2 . TGTGCCAGCAGCCCAATCGGGCTATTAGCGGGGAAATACAATGAGCAGTTCTTC CASSPIGLLAGKYNEQFF
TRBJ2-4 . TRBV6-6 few TGTGCCAGCAGTCCCGGGACAGCCAAAAACATTCAGTACTTC CASSPGTAKNIQYF
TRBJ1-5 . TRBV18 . TGTGCCAGTAGCGAGGGGCGCAATCAGCCCCAGCATTTT CASSEGRNQPQHF
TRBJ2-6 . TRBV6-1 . TGTGCCAGCAGTGAAGCCCAAGGCTCTGGGGCCAACGTCCTGACTTTC CASSEAQGSGANVLTF
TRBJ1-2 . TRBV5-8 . TGTGCCAGCAGCTGGGGGCCAGTGAACTATGGCTACACCTTC CASSWGPVNYGYTF
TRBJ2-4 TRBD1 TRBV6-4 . TGTGCCAGCAGTGACGACCCAGGGGGCGCCCACATTCAGTACTTC CASSDDPGGAHIQYF
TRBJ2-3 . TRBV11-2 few TGTGCCAGCAGCTTCGGCGGCGATACGCAGTATTTT CASSFGGDTQYF
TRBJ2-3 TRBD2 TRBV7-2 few TGTGCCAGCAGCTTTCTTACTAGCGGGGGGAGGGCAGATACGCAGTATTTT CASSFLTSGGRADTQYF
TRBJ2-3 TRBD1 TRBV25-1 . TGTGCCAGCAGCGAGGGGGACAGGGATGCAGATACGCAGTATTTT CASSEGDRDADTQYF
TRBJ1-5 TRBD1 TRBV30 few TGTGCCTGGAGTGTACTTTGCCAGGGGACAGGGACCGGACAGCCCCAGCATTTT CAWSVLCQGTGTGQPQHF
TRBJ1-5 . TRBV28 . TGTGCCAGCAGCCGCCGCTGGAGGCCCTGGGGCAATCAGCCCCAGCATTTT CASSRRWRPWGNQPQHF
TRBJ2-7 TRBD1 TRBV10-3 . TGTGCCATCAGTGAGTCAGGGACAGGGGCCTACGAGCAGTACTTC CAISESGTGAYEQYF
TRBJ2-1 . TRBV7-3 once TGTGCCAGCAGCCTTACACCAACCTCCGGGCCCAATGAGCAGTTCTTC CASSLTPTSGPNEQFF
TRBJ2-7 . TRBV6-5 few TGTGCCAGCAGGTCTACAGGGTTCGAGCAGTACTTC CASRSTGFEQYF
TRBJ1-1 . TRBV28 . TGTGCCAGCAGGGCGTACTTGAGGAACACTGAAGCTTTCTTT CASRAYLRNTEAFF
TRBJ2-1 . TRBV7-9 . TGTGCCAGCAGCTTAGACGTCATATTCAATGAGCAGTTCTTC CASSLDVIFNEQFF
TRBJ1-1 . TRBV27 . TGTGCCAGCAGTTTAAAGAGGGGGTATGAAGCTTTCTTT CASSLKRGYEAFF
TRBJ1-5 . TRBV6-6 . TGTGCCAGCTCGGGGATGGTTCGGGTCCAGCCCCAGCATTTT CASSGMVRVQPQHF
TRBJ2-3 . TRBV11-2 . TGTGCCAGCAGCGCCGGAGGGGGGAGCGCAGATACGCAGTATTTT CASSAGGGSADTQYF